This T cell receptor beta chain was sequenced in a study of cytomegalovirus exposure and HLA in healthy donors (dated 2017 in TCRdb). Regarding the research as a whole: An earlier analysis of approximately 550 of the donors reported about 250 Gb of sequence data and 100 million to 140 million unique TCR beta sequences from roughly 200 million T cells. An early release covering 500 to 750 HLA-typed donors comprised 250 to 350 gigabases of sequencing data and around 80 million unique TCR sequences. Of the roughly 400 genotyped donors, around 81% fell in the genetic ancestry cluster associated with self-reported Caucasian donors. The study was designed to test whether signatures of past pathogen exposure could be identified by cataloging public T cell receptors. The study profiled the T cell repertoires of approximately 700 subjects by immunosequencing and related them to cytomegalovirus serostatus. Along with the approximately 700-subject first cohort, a separate validation cohort of over a hundred different subjects was used. The study combined high-throughput TCR immunosequencing, statistical association of individual TCRs with disease status, and machine learning to predict cytomegalovirus infection status. In a later analysis, previously published TCR beta repertoires from 666 donors were re-analyzed and high-resolution HLA genotyping was added so that TCR occurrence patterns could be studied. Rather than using new phenotypic data, the later analysis identified candidate immune exposures from TCR beta sequences and from how often those sequences occurred across donors. To decide whether each TCR beta V gene segment behaved as functional or pseudogenic, an earlier analysis of some 540 of the donors relied on high-throughput TCR beta sequencing. Donor age, sex, ethnicity and CMV serostatus were collected together with the repertoire data. A later genetic analysis took genome-wide SNP genotypes for about three fifths of the 666 donors and used that subset as a discovery cohort. All discovery cohort repertoires had been generated using a single sequencing platform. HLA typing included class I and class II loci at four-digit resolution. Typing coverage varied by locus: roughly 629-640 donors for A, B, C, DRB1 and DQB1; approximately 500 for DQA1; more than 600 for DPA1; approximately 450 for DPB1. Roughly 5 DR-DQ haplotypes were handled as single units for association and clustering, since linkage in the cohort was strong. Across around 400 genotyped donors of the cohort, an average of about 250,000 unique TCR beta nucleotide sequences per donor were sequenced, and roughly 20% of those sequences were non-productive.

Preparation of the library involved the immunoSEQ multiplex PCR assay. For the multiplex PCR, a mixture combining 60 forward primers for TCR Vbeta segments and 13 reverse primers for TCR Jbeta segments was used. The CDR3 region of rearranged TCR beta genes was amplified from genomic DNA with a multiplex PCR assay. Amplified TCR beta libraries were sequenced as 87-base-pair reads on the Illumina HiSeq System. The original pipeline was this. In a later analysis, roughly 80 million unique TCR beta chains were counted across the roughly 700 repertoires, and around 10 million of these chains were shared by at least two donors. A nearest-neighbor algorithm error-corrected the raw reads and collapsed the reads into unique sequences, merging closely related sequences to remove PCR and sequencing errors. CDR3 sequences were aligned to IMGT reference sequences to assign V, D and J gene segments. For a sequence to be retained, at least a six-nucleotide match to both a V gene segment and a J gene segment was required. A rearrangement was called productive if the CDR3 had no stop codons and remained in frame with V and J, and every other rearrangement was called non-productive. CDR3 was defined by IMGT convention, running from the second conserved V-encoded cysteine to the conserved J-encoded phenylalanine. In an earlier analysis of 550 to 650 of the donors, sequences lacking an unambiguous match to a single V gene segment were excluded. In an earlier analysis of a few hundred of the donors, V segments were called functional above 56.7% productive rearrangements and were called segregating when the between-donor standard deviation exceeded 5%. A statistical classification framework was built to diagnose cytomegalovirus status from the catalog of TCR beta chain sequences. In a later analysis, TCR nucleotide sequences were compared against IMGT/GENE-DB human TR gene sequences so that V and J genes could be assigned. In a later analysis, CDR3 sequences and most-parsimonious VDJ recombination scenarios were assigned using the TCRdist pipeline. In a later analysis, each TCR beta chain was defined by its CDR3 amino acid sequence together with its V-gene family, and reads without a unique V-gene family were excluded. To address suspected cross-contamination and a sequencing artifact, a later analysis removed roughly 580 highly shared, low-generation-probability nucleotide sequences. In a later analysis, a clonal expansion index for each public chain was calculated from normalized within-repertoire ranks of inferred template counts. A later analysis computed generation probabilities with a VDJ recombination model fitted to out-of-frame rearrangements, and checked the results against IGoR. In a later analysis, hypergeometric tests were used to score TCR-TCR, TCR-HLA and TCR-CMV co-occurrence, with a repertoire-size bias correction applied to TCR pairs. To estimate false discovery rates, a later analysis permuted the HLA or CMV assignments 20 times. In a later analysis, co-occurring TCRs were grouped with DBSCAN, and TCRdist sequence similarity was added when clustering was performed within HLA-allele-positive subsets. Co-occurrence clustering excluded repertoires with fewer than 30,000 or more than 120,000 public chains, plus five with anomalous nucleotide sharing. Drawn from immuneACCESS, this table holds only the in-frame rearrangements with V and J called that TCRdb kept. Clones are partly lost; checked studies trace under half to an unresolved V gene and leave the rest unexplained. That table gives V, J and clone size, and the DNA gave D and trimming. The sample profile shows under 200,000 clones; 70% to 85% of them were found once. The ten biggest clones cover around 6.6% of the sample.

The cohort comprised fewer than 750 healthy bone marrow donors. All cohort members were sampled while nominally healthy, although unrecorded immune exposures were likely present. The donor was CMV seropositive and belonged to the group of more than 250 seropositive cohort members. Every donor gave a peripheral blood sample, and the peripheral blood mononuclear cells from that sample were used for TCR beta sequencing. The Qiagen DNeasy Blood Extraction Kit was used to extract genomic DNA from the blood cell samples. The V and J ends are trimmed by 4 bases and 0 bases, leaving 9 bases between them. The CDR3, cysteine through phenylalanine, is 14 amino acids long. This entry keeps only the CDR3 DNA: 42 bases, framed from base 1. From the germline V gene (reference sequence), CDR1 is SGHNT and CDR2 is YYREEE. What the work shows at the level of the full study, not this receptor alone: In a later genetic analysis, fewer N-insertions in productive TCRs were reported among donors in an Asian-associated ancestry cluster than the 666-donor mean. Correlated functional status among segregating V segments might reflect linkage disequilibrium, but an unknown experimental factor could not be ruled out. In both the original and validation cohorts, the classifier was reported to diagnose cytomegalovirus status with high specificity and sensitivity. The authors suggested that the approach could potentially be generalized to other disease states and immunological phenotypes. A cluster of highly shared sequence variants was judged likely to represent a technical artifact of the sequencing pipeline. Because HLA typing was missing for some donors at each locus, association tests included only the typed subset. In a later analysis, the rate of TCR association differed among HLA loci, with DRB1 alleles having the most associated TCRs and HLA-C alleles having the fewest. In vitro tests confirmed that a few of the cytomegalovirus-associated TCR beta chains recognize cytomegalovirus antigens. Only TCR beta chains were sequenced in this cohort, and the absence of alpha or paired-chain data limited detectable features. In an earlier analysis of approximately 590 of the donors, most TCR beta V segments appeared in productive rearrangements about 87% or about 30% of the time, broadly matching IMGT annotations. Some IMGT-functional V segments, including TRBV6-2 and TRBV6-3, could not be told apart with the 87-base-pair reads, so those segments were excluded. Most TCR sequences were observed very rarely across donors, whereas some public TCRs were present in many individuals. A total of 164 TCR beta chains were listed by the study as associated with cytomegalovirus. According to a later analysis, most CMV-associated TCR beta chains appeared to be HLA-restricted, and the HLA associations seemed to be driven largely by CMV exposure. A later analysis found that HLA-associated TCR beta chains were more clonally expanded and had lower generation probabilities than equally common non-associated chains. Over 15 rarely observed V segments, including chromosome 9 orphons, were excluded from the earlier analysis of almost 600 of the donors because counts were too low. In a later analysis, several top co-occurrence clusters were reported to appear linked to parvovirus B19, influenza, CMV and Epstein-Barr virus. A later genetic analysis associated a missense DCLRE1C variant with V-gene and J-gene trimming of TCR beta chains, and an independent cohort replicated the association. Roughly uniform sequencing depth across donors was assumed in presence/absence analyses, although this assumption may not hold. Strong co-occurrence of HLA alleles, especially DR and DQ, made assigning TCR associations to individual alleles difficult. For the cohort, immune exposure information was limited to CMV serostatus. A further reported finding was that TCR beta sequences accurately predicted the HLA-A and HLA-B alleles for most subjects in the first cohort. At a false discovery rate of 0.05, a later analysis linked under 20,000 TCR beta sequences to specific HLA alleles.

Details on this clone: Its antigen target is currently unknown. Base qualities are not provided; no much larger clone lies one nucleotide away.

The sequence derives from a man aged 50 to 59 in good health and CMV-seropositive. Recombination linked TRBV5-4 to TRBJ2-3; TRBD1 could be the D gene, as 5 bases match. Sequenced: PBMCs. The nucleotide sequence is TGTGCCAGCAGCGCCGACAGTAGCACAGATACGCAGTATTTT. It translates as CASSADSSTDTQYF.